This T cell receptor beta chain was retrieved from a study of shared clonotypes between healthy human individuals. The CDR3 length is 15 residues. From germline, CDR1 is LNHDA and CDR2 SQIVND (reference sequence). V lost 3 bases, J lost 4 bases, and 16 bases lay in between. Authors' methods: Junction-only sequences without quality scores were provided by ImmunoSEQ, so filtering was different. The assay was immunoSEQ multiplex PCR, and TCRdb's table has in-frame clones only and misses some. That table is the source of V, J and clone size, and D and trimming were worked out from the DNA. The repertoire has hundreds of thousands of clones, over 90% of them found once; the top ten carry around 24%. It was CD45RO-negative cells, positively selected for CCR7, that made up naive CD8 cells, with terminally differentiated effector memory CD45RA+ cells excluded.

The source is a man aged 25-40 years in good health. The sample consisted of naive CD8+ T cells sorted from blood. The chain has TRBV19 and TRBJ2-7; D is undetermined. CDR3 loop: CASSIPETMEYEQYF. DNA of the CDR3: TGTGCCAGTAGTATCCCAGAGACCATGGAATACGAGCAGTACTTC.